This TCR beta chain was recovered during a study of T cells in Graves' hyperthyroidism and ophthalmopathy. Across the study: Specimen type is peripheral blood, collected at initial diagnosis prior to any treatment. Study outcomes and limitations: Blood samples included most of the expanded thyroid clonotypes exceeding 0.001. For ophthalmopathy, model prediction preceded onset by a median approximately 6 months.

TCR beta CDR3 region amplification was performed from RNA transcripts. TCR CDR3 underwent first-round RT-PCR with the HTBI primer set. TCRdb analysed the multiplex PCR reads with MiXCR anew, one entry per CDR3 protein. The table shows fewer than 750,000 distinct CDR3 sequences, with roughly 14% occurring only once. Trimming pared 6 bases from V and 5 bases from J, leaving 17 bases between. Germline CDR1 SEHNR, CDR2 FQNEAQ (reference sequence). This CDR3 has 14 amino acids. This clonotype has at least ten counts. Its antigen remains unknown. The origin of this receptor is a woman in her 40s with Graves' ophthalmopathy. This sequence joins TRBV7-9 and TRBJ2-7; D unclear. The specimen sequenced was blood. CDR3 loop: CASSRGPRGDEQYF. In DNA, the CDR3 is TGTGCCAGCAGTCGTGGCCCCCGAGGAGACGAGCAGTACTTC.